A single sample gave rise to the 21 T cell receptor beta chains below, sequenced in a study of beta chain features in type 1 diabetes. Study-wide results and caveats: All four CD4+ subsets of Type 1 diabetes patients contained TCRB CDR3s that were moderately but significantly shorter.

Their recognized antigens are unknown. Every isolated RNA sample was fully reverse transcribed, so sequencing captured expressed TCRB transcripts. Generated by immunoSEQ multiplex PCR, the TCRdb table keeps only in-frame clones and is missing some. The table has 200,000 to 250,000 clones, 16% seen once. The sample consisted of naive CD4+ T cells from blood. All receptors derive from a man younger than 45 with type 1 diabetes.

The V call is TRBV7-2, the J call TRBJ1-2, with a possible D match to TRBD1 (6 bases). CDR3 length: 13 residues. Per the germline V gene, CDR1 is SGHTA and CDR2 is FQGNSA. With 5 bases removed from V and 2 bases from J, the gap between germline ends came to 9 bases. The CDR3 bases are TGTGCCAGCAGCACCGGGACAAACTATGGCTACACCTTC. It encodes CASSTGTNYGYTF.

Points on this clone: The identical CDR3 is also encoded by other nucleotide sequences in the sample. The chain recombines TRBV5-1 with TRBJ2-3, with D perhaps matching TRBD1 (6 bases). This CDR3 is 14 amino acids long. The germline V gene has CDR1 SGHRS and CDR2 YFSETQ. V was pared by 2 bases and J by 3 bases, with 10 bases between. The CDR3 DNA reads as TGCGCCAGCAGCTTAACAGGGTCAACAGATACGCAGTATTTT. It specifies CASSLTGSTDTQYF.

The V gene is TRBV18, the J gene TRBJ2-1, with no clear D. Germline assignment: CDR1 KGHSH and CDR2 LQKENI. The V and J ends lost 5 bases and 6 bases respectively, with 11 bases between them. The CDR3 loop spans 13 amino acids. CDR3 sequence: CASSASQPNEQFF. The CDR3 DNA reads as TGTGCCAGCTCAGCCTCACAGCCCAATGAGCAGTTCTTC.

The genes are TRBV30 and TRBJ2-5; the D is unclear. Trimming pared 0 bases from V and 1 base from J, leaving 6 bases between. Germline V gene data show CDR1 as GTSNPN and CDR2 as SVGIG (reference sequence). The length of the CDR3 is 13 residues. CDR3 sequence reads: CAWSVPPQETQYF. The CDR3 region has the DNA TGTGCCTGGAGTGTCCCACCCCAAGAGACCCAGTACTTC.

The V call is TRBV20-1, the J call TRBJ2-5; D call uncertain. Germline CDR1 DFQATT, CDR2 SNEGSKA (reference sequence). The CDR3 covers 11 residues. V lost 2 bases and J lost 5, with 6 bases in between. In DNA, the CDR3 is TGCAGTGCTAGACATGGGGAGACCCAGTACTTC. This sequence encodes CSARHGETQYF.

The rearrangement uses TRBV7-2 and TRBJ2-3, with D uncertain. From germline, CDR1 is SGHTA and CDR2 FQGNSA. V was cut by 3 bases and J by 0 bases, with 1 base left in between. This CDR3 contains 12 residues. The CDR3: CASSFSTDTQYF. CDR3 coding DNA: TGTGCCAGCAGCTTTAGCACAGATACGCAGTATTTT.

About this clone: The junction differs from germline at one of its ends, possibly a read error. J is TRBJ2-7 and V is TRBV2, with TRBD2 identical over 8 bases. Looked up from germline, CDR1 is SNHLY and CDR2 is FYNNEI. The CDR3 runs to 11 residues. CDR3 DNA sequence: TGTGCCAGCAGGGTAGCGGGAACAATGAACTTC. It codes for CASRVAGTMNF.

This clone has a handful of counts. CDR3: CASSSGLANFKNIQYF. The CDR3, as DNA: TGTGCCAGCAGCTCGGGACTAGCCAACTTTAAAAACATTCAGTACTTC. The chain has TRBV5-4 and TRBJ2-4; TRBD2 agrees at 9 bases. V shed 3 bases and J 4 bases; nucleotides not matched to a gene: 8. The CDR3 has 16 amino acids. Germline V gives CDR1 SGHNT, CDR2 YYREEE (reference sequence).

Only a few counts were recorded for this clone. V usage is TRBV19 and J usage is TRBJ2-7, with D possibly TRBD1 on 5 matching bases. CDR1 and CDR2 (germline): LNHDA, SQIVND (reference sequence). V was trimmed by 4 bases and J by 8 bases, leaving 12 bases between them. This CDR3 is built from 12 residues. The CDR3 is CASSSLLDKQYF. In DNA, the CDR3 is TGTGCCAGTAGTAGTTTATTGGACAAGCAGTACTTC.

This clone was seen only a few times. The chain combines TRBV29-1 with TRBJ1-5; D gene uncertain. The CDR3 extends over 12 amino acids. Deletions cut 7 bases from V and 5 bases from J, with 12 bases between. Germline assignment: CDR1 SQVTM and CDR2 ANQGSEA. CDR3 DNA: TGCAGCGCAGCCCAAGTTGATCAGCCCCAGCATTTT. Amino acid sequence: CSAAQVDQPQHF.

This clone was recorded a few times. DNA for the CDR3: TGCGCCAGCAGCCAAGATACTAGCTCGAACACCGGGGAGCTGTTTTTT. Translated, it gives CASSQDTSSNTGELFF. The chain couples TRBV4-3 to TRBJ2-2; a possible D gene is TRBD2 (6 bases). The CDR3 spans 16 residues. Germline V lookup: CDR1 LGHNA, CDR2 YSLEER. The V end lost 0 bases, the J end lost 0 bases, and 8 bases lay between the germline ends.

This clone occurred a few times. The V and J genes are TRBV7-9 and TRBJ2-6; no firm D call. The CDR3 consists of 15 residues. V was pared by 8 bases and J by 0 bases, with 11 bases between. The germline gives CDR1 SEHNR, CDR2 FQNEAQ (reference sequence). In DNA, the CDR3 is TGTGCCAGCCTCGCATTGGGCTCTGGGGCCAACGTCCTGACTTTC. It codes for CASLALGSGANVLTF.

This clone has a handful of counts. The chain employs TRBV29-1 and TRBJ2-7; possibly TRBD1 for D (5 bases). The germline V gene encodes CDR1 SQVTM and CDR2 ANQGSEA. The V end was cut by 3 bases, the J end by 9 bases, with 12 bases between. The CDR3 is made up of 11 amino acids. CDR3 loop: CSVDSGTGQYF. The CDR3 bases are TGCAGCGTTGACTCTGGCACAGGGCAGTACTTC.

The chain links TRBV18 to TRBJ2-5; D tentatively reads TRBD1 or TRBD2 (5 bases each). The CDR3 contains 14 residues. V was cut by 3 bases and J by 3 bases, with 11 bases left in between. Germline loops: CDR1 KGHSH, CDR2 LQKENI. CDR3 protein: CASSPRTLEETQYF. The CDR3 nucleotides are TGTGCCAGCTCACCCAGGACACTAGAAGAGACCCAGTACTTC.

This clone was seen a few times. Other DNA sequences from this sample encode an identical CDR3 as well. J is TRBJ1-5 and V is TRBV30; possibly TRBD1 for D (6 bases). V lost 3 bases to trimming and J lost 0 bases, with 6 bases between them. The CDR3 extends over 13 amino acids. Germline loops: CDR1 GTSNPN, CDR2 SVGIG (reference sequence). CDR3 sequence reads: CAWSRGSNQPQHF. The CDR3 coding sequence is TGTGCCTGGAGCAGGGGTAGCAATCAGCCCCAGCATTTT. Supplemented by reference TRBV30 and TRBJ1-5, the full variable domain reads SQTIHQWPATLVQPVGSPLSLECTVEGTSNPNLYWYRQAAGRGLQLLFYSVGIGQISSEVPQNLSASRPQDRQFILSSKKLLLSDSGFYLCAWSRGSNQPQHFGDGTRLSIL.

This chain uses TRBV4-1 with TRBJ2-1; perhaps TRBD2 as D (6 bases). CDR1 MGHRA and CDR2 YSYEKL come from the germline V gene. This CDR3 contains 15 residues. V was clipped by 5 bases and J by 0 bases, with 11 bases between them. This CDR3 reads CASSGLTSSYNEQFF. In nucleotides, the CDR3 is TGCGCCAGCAGCGGATTGACTAGCTCCTACAATGAGCAGTTCTTC.

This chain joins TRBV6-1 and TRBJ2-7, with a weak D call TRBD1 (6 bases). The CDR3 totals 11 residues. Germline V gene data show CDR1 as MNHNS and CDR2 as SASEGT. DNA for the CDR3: TGTGCTGCCACAGGGCGAAACGAGCAGTACTTC. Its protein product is CAATGRNEQYF.

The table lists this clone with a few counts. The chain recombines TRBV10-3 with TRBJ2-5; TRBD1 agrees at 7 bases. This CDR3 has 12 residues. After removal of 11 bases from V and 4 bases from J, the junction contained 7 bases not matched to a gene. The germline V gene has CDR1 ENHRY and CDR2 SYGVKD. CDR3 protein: CASRDRPETQYF. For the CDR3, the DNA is TGTGCCTCAAGGGACAGACCAGAGACCCAGTACTTC.

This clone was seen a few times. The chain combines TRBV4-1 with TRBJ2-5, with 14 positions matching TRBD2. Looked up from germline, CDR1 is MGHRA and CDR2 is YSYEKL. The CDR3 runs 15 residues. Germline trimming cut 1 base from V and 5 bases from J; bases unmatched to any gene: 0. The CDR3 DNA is TGCGCCAGCAGCCAAGGACTAGCGGGAGGGGAGACCCAGTACTTC. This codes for CASSQGLAGGETQYF.

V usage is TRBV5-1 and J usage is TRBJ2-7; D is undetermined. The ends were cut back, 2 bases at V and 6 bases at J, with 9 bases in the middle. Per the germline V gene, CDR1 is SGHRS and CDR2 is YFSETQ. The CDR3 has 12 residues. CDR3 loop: CASSFDLGEQYF. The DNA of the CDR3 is TGCGCCAGCAGCTTTGACTTGGGCGAGCAGTACTTC.

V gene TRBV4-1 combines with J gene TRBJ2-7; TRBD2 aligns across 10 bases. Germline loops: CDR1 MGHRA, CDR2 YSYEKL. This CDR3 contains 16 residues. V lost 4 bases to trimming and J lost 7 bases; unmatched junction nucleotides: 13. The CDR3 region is CASSLKPLAGALEQYF. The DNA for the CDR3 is TGCGCCAGCAGCCTAAAGCCCCTAGCGGGAGCTTTGGAGCAGTACTTC.